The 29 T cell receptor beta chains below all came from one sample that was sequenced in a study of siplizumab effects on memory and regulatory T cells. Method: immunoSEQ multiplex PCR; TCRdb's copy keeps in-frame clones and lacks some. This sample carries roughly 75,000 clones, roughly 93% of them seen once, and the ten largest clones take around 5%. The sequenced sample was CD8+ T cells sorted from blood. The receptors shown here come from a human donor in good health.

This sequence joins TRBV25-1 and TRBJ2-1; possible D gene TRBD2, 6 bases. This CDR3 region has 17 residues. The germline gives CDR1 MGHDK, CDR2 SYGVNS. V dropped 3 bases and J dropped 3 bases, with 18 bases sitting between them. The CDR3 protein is CASSETRSGSNYNEQFF. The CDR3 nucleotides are TGTGCCAGCAGTGAGACGAGGAGCGGGTCCAACTACAATGAGCAGTTCTTC.

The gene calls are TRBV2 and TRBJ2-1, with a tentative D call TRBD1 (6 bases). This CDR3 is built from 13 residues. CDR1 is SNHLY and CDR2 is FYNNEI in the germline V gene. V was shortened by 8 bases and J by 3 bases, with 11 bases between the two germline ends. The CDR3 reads CASHPRGYNEQFF. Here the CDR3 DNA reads TGTGCCAGCCACCCCAGGGGCTACAATGAGCAGTTCTTC.

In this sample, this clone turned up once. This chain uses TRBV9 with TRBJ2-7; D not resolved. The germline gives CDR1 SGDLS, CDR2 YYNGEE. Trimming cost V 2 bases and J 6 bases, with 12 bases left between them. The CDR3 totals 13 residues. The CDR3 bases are TGTGCCAGCAGCGTTCCCGAGACGGGCGAGCAGTACTTC. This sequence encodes CASSVPETGEQYF.

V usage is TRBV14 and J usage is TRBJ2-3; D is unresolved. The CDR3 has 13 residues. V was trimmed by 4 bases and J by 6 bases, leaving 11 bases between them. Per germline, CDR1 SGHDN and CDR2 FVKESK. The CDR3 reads CASSPKRPDTQYF. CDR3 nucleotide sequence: TGTGCCAGCAGCCCGAAAAGACCCGATACGCAGTATTTT.

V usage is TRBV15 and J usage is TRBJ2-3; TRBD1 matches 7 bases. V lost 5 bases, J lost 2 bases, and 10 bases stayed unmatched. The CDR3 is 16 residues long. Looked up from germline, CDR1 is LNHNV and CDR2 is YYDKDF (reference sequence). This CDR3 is CATSHRGPAPTDTQYF. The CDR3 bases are TGTGCCACCAGCCACAGGGGTCCCGCTCCCACAGATACGCAGTATTTT.

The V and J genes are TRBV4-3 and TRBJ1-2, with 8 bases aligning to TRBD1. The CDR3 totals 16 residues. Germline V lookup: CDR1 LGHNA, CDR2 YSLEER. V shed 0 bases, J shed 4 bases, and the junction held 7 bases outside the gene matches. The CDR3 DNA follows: TGCGCCAGCAGCCAAGATAGGGCAGGGGGCGGCTATGGCTACACCTTC. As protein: CASSQDRAGGGYGYTF.

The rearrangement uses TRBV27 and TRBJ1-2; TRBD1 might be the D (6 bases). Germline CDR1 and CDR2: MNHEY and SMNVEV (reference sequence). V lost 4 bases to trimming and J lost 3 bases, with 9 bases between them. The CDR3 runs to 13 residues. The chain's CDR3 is CASSYGGDYGYTF. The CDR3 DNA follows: TGTGCCAGCAGTTACGGGGGCGACTATGGCTACACCTTC.

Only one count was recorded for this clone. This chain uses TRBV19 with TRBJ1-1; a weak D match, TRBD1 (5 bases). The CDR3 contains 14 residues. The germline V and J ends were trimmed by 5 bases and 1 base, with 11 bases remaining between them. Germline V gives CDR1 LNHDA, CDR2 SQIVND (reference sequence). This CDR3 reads CASSLDSANTEAFF. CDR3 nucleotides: TGTGCCAGTAGTCTTGACAGCGCGAACACTGAAGCTTTCTTT. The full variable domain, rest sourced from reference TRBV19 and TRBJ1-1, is DGGITQSPKYLFRKEGQNVTLSCEQNLNHDAMYWYRQDPGQGLRLIYYSQIVNDFQKGDIAEGYSVSREKKESFPLTVTSAQKNPTAFYLCASSLDSANTEAFFGQGTRLTVV.

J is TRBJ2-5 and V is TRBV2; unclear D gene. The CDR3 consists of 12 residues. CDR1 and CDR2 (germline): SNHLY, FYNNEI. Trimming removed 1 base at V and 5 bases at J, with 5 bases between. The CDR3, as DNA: TGTGCCAGCAGTGAAGGCCGGGAGACCCAGTACTTC. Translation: CASSEGRETQYF.

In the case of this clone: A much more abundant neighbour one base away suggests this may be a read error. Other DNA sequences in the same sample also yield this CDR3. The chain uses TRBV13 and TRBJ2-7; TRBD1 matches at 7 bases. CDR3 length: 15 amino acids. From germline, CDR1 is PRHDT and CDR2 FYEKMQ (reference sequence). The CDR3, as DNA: TGTGCCAGCAGCCCCCGGGAACAGGGGCACTACGAACAGTACTTC. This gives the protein CASSPREQGHYEQYF.

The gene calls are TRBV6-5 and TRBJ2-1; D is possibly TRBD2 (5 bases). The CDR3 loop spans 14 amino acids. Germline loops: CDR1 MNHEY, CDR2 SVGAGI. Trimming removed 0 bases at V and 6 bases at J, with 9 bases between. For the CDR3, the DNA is TGTGCCAGCAGTTACTCGAGCGGCGGCAATGAGCAGTTCTTC. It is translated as CASSYSSGGNEQFF.

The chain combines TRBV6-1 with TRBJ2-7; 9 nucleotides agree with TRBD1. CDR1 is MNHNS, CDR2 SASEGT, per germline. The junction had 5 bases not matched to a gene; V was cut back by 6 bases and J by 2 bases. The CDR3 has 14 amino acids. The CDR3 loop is CASRWTGDTYEQYF. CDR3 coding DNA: TGTGCCAGCAGGTGGACAGGGGACACCTACGAGCAGTACTTC.

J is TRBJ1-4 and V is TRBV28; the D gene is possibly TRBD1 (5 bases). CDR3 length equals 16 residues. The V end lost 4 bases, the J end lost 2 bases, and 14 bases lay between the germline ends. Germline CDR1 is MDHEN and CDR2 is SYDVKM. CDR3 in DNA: TGTGCCAGCAGTTACCTGGACACGTCGACTAATGAAAAACTGTTTTTT. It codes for CASSYLDTSTNEKLFF.

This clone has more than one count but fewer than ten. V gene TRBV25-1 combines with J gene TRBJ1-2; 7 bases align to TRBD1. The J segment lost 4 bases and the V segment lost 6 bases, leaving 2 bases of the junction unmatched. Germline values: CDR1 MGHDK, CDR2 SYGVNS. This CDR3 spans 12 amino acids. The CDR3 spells CASRGTAYGYTF. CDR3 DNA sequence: TGTGCCAGCAGGGGGACAGCCTATGGCTACACCTTC.

This CDR3 reads CASSLFGNYEQYF. The CDR3 DNA sequence: TGTGCCAGCAGCTTGTTTGGAAACTACGAGCAGTACTTC. The chain employs TRBV5-6 and TRBJ2-7; D gene unclear. The V end lost 1 base, the J end lost 3 bases, and 8 bases lay between the germline ends. Germline V lookup: CDR1 SGHDT, CDR2 YYEEEE. This CDR3 spans 13 amino acids.

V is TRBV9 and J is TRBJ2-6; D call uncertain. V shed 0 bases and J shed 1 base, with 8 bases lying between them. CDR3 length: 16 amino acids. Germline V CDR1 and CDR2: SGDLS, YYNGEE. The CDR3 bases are TGTGCCAGCAGCGTAGACCACAGATCTGGGGCCAACGTCCTGACTTTC. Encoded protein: CASSVDHRSGANVLTF.

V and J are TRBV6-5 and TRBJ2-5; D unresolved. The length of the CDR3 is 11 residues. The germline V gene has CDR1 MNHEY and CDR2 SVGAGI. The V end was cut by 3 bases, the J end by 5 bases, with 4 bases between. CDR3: CASSYMETQYF. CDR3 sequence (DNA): TGTGCCAGCAGTTATATGGAGACCCAGTACTTC.

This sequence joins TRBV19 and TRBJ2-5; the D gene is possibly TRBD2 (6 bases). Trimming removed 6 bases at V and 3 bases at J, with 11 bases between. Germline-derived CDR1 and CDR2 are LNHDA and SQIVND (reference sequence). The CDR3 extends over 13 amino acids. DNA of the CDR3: TGTGCCAGTAGCGGGGGTAGAGAAGAGACCCAGTACTTC. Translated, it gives CASSGGREETQYF.

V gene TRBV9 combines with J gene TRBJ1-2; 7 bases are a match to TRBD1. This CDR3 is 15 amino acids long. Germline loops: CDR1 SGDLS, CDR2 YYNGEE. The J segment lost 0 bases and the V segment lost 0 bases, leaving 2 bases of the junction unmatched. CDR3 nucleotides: TGTGCCAGCAGCGTAGTGGGACAGACTAACTATGGCTACACCTTC. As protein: CASSVVGQTNYGYTF.

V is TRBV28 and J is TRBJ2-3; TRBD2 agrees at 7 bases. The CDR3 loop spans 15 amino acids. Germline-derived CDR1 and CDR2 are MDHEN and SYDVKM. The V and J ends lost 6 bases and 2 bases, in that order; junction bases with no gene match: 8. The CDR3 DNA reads TGTGCCAGCAGCCCTCCAGCGGGGTACACAGATACGCAGTATTTT. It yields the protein CASSPPAGYTDTQYF.

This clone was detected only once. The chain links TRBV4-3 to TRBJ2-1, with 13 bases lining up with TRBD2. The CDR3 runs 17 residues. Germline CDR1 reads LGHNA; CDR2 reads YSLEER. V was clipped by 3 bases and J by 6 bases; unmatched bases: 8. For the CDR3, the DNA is TGCGCCAGCAGCCATGATACTAGCGGGGGGGCTGGCAATGAGCAGTTCTTC. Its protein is CASSHDTSGGAGNEQFF.

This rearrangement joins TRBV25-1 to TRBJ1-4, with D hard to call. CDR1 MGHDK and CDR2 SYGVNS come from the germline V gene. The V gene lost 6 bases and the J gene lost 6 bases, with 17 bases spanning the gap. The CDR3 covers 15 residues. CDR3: CASSPSESGHEKLFF. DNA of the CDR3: TGTGCCAGCAGCCCCTCGGAGTCTGGGCATGAAAAACTGTTTTTT.

The CDR3 region has the DNA TGCAGCGCTCCCCCCAAATTTCCTATAAAAATACGTAAGCCCTACAATGAGCAGTTCTTC. Translation gives CSAPPKFPIKIRKPYNEQFF. The gene calls are TRBV29-1 and TRBJ2-1, with D hard to call. The CDR3 contains 20 residues. Germline values: CDR1 SQVTM, CDR2 ANQGSEA. Trimming took off 7 bases at V and 2 bases at J, with 33 bases between the two ends.

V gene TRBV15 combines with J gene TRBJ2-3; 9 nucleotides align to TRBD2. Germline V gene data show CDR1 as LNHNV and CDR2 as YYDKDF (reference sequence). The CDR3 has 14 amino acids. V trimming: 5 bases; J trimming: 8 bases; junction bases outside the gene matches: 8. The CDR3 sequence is CATSGGGAFFTQYF. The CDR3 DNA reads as TGTGCCACCAGCGGCGGGGGGGCGTTTTTTACGCAGTATTTT. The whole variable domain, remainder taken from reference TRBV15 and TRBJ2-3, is DAMVIQNPRYQVTQFGKPVTLSCSQTLNHNVMYWYQQKSSQAPKLLFHYYDKDFNNEADTPDNFQSRRPNTSFCFLDIRSPGLGDTAMYLCATSGGGAFFTQYFGPGTRLTVL.

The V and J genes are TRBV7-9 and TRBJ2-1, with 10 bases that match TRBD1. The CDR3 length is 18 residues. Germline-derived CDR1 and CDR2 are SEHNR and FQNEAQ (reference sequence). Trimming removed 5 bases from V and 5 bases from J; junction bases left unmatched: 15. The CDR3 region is CASSRPPQSGTGDNEQFF. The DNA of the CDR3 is TGTGCCAGCAGCAGACCTCCTCAATCCGGGACAGGGGACAATGAGCAGTTCTTC.

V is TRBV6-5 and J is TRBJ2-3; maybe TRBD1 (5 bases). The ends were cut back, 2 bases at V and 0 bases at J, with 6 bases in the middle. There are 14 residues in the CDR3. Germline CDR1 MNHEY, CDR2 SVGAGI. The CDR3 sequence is CASSYAGSTDTQYF. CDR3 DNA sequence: TGTGCCAGCAGTTACGCAGGGAGCACAGATACGCAGTATTTT.

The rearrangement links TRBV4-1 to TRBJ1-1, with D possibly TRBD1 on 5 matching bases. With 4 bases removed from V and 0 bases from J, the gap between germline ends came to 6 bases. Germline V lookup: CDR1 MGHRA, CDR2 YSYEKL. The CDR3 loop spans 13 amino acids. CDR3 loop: CASSRDLNTEAFF. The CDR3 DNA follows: TGCGCCAGCAGCCGGGACTTGAACACTGAAGCTTTCTTT.

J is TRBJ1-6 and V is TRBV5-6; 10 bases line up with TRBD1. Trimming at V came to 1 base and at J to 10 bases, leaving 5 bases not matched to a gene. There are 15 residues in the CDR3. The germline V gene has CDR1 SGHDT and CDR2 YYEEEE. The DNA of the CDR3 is TGTGCCAGCAGCTTGTTCGGACAGGGGGGATCACCCCTCCACTTT. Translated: CASSLFGQGGSPLHF.

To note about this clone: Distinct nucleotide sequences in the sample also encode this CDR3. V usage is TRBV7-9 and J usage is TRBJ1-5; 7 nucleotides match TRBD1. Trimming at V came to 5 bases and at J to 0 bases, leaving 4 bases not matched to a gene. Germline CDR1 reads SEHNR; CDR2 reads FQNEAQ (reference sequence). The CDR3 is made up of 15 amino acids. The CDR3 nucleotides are TGTGCCAGCAGCGGGGACAGCCCTAGCAATCAGCCCCAGCATTTT. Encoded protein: CASSGDSPSNQPQHF.